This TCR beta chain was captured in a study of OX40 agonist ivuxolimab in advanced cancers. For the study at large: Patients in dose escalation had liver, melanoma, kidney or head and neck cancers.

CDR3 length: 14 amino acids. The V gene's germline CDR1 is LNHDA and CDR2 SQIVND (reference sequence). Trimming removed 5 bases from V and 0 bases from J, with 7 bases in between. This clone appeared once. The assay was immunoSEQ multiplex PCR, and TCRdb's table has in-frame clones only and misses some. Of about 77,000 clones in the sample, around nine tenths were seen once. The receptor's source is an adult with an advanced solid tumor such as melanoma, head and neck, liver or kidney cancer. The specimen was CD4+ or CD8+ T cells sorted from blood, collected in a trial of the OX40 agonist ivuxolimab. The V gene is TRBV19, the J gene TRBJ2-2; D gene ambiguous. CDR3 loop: CASSVPANTGELFF. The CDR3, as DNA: TGTGCCAGTAGTGTGCCAGCGAACACCGGGGAGCTGTTTTTT.